This T cell receptor beta chain emerged from a study of monozygotic twins with inflammatory bowel disease. Eight separate reactions per sample served to make cDNA. For each CDR3 protein, TCRdb gives one entry from its re-call of the 5' RACE reads, without DNA. Seen in this sample are about 440,000 distinct CDR3 sequences; the ten most common clones hold more than 2%. The CDR3 length is 15 residues. The germline V gene has CDR1 KGHSH and CDR2 LQKENI. As for this clonotype: Its antigen is still unknown.

Without any T cell sorting, total RNA was isolated from whole blood. General observations from the study: Healthy co-twins exceeded IBD patients in TCRbeta diversity as measured by inverse Simpson.

This clonotype originated in a human donor with ulcerative colitis or Crohn's disease, or a healthy co-twin of an affected twin (not recorded which). The source material was blood. The V and J genes are TRBV18 and TRBJ2-5; TCRdb's D gene call, TRBD2, goes unchecked for lack of DNA. Here the CDR3 reads CASSPLSKRAETQYF.